Reported below is one T cell receptor (beta chain). Antigen unknown. This sample was included in a study of beta chain features in type 1 diabetes. Based on CD45RO/CCR7/CD25/CD127/CD95/CD27, CD4+ regulatory, stem cell-like memory, naive and central memory cells were sorted. Study results and caveats: For Type 1 diabetes patients, all four CD4+ subsets carried TCRB CDR3s that were moderately but significantly shorter. Still unanswered here is whether HLA type influences TCRB rearrangement.

Isolated RNA was reverse transcribed in full, so expressed TCRB transcripts were sequenced. Each sample of naive, central memory or regulatory T cells had, on average, about 3.57 million reads. The method was immunoSEQ multiplex PCR; TCRdb's version includes in-frame clones alone and lacks a portion of them. The sample contains approximately 30,000 clones, approximately 65% of which appear only once. Trimming removed 7 bases from V and 0 bases from J; junction bases left unmatched: 5. This CDR3 has 14 residues. Germline loops: CDR1 SQVTM, CDR2 ANQGSEA. Sequencing was done on a sample of Tregs from blood. V gene TRBV29-1 combines with J gene TRBJ1-1; 10 nucleotides agree with TRBD1. The receptor was derived from a woman between 25 and 40 years old with type 1 diabetes. CDR3 protein: CSASGTGVNTEAFF. The CDR3 DNA reads TGCAGCGCCTCCGGGACAGGGGTGAACACTGAAGCTTTCTTT.